The 20 T cell receptor beta chains listed next were all sequenced from one sample in a study of cytomegalovirus exposure and HLA in healthy donors. Amplification used 60 Vbeta primers and 13 Jbeta primers. The protocol was immunoSEQ multiplex PCR, while the TCRdb copy is restricted to in-frame clones and leaves out a portion. The data show 150,000 to 200,000 clones, just over 75% seen once. The sequenced sample consisted of PBMCs. The receptors shown here come from a man younger than 35 in good health and CMV-seronegative.

The chain combines TRBV4-3 with TRBJ2-2; 8 bases match TRBD2. Germline trimming cut 0 bases from V and 4 bases from J; bases unmatched to any gene: 22. Germline V lookup: CDR1 LGHNA, CDR2 YSLEER. This CDR3 is built from 22 residues. The chain's CDR3 is CASSQDFRTPPGGLVGTGELFF. The CDR3 DNA is TGCGCCAGCAGCCAAGATTTCAGGACACCCCCGGGGGGACTAGTTGGCACCGGGGAGCTGTTTTTT.

The chain carries TRBV4-1 and TRBJ2-2; 10 nucleotides agree with TRBD2. V gave up 2 bases and J gave up 7 bases; unmatched junction bases: 7. The CDR3 extends over 16 amino acids. Germline V gene lookup returns CDR1 MGHRA and CDR2 YSYEKL. DNA of the CDR3: TGCGCCAGCAGCCAACAAGCGGGAGGGCAGGTCGGGGAGCTGTTTTTT. Translated: CASSQQAGGQVGELFF.

This clone was counted a few times. The chain recombines TRBV5-1 with TRBJ2-2; D not certain. Per germline, CDR1 SGHRS and CDR2 YFSETQ. This CDR3 contains 12 residues. V was clipped by 2 bases and J by 4 bases, with 3 bases between them. CDR3 sequence (DNA): TGCGCCAGCAGCTTCGGCACCGGGGAGCTGTTTTTT. This sequence encodes CASSFGTGELFF.

The gene calls are TRBV6-1 and TRBJ2-7, with TRBD2 matching over 7 bases. CDR1 MNHNS and CDR2 SASEGT come from the germline V gene. V lost 9 bases and J lost 7; bases outside the gene matches: 18. This CDR3 is 15 amino acids long. The CDR3 sequence: CASGNGAGVVWEQYF. The CDR3 DNA reads TGTGCCAGTGGGAACGGGGCGGGAGTTGTTTGGGAGCAGTACTTC.

The chain is built from TRBV11-3 and TRBJ2-6, with D hard to call. CDR1 SGHNT and CDR2 YENEEA come from the germline V gene. The CDR3 runs 18 residues. Trimming left V 5 bases short and J 0 bases short, with 17 bases between. The CDR3 bases are TGTGCCAGCAGCCCGACAAGAGATATCTTCTCTGGGGCCAACGTCCTGACTTTC. This encodes CASSPTRDIFSGANVLTF.

The V call is TRBV6-4, the J call TRBJ2-1; perhaps TRBD1 as D (6 bases). Germline CDR1 is MRHNA and CDR2 is SNTAGT. The germline V and J ends were trimmed by 6 bases and 9 bases, with 12 bases remaining between them. The CDR3 consists of 12 residues. In nucleotides, the CDR3 is TGTGCCAGCAGCACAAGAGGGGGTGAGCAGTTCTTC. This gives the protein CASSTRGGEQFF.

In DNA, the CDR3 is TGTGCCAGCATTGGCGGGGGAATGGGCACGCAGTATTTT. The encoded protein is CASIGGGMGTQYF. This chain connects TRBV27 to TRBJ2-3; 7 bases match TRBD2. The CDR3 is 13 residues long. Germline V CDR1 and CDR2: MNHEY, SMNVEV (reference sequence). J was trimmed by 9 bases and V by 7 bases; bases with no gene match: 10.

This chain links TRBV7-2 with TRBJ2-5; tentatively, D is TRBD2 (6 bases). Trimming left V 5 bases short and J 0 bases short, with 10 bases between. The CDR3 is made up of 14 amino acids. Germline lookup yields CDR1 SGHTA and CDR2 FQGNSA. DNA of the CDR3: TGTGCCAGCAGCGACGGACTAAACCAAGAGACCCAGTACTTC. Amino acid sequence: CASSDGLNQETQYF.

The CDR3 here is CASSQGFPYNSPLHF. In nucleotides, the CDR3 is TGTGCCAGCAGCCAGGGGTTCCCCTATAATTCACCCCTCCACTTT. The chain is built from TRBV27 and TRBJ1-6, with TRBD1 as a possible D gene (6 bases). Germline V gene data show CDR1 as MNHEY and CDR2 as SMNVEV (reference sequence). This CDR3 spans 15 amino acids. Trimming cost V 6 bases and J 2 bases, with 11 bases left between them.

This clone came up once. At one end the junction does not follow the germline gene, possibly because of a read error. The gene calls are TRBV7-9 and TRBJ2-7; D gene uncertain. The CDR3 extends over 13 amino acids. The V gene's germline CDR1 is SEHNR and CDR2 FQNEAQ (reference sequence). CDR3 residues: CSSSLASAYEQYF. The CDR3 DNA is TGTTCCAGCAGCTTAGCCAGCGCCTACGAGCAGTACTTC.

The chain links TRBV7-9 to TRBJ1-1; 8 bases are shared with TRBD1. The CDR3 sequence is 14 residues long. V lost 4 bases to trimming and J lost 4 bases; unmatched junction nucleotides: 5. Germline V gene sequence: CDR1 SEHNR, CDR2 FQNEAQ (reference sequence). The CDR3 region has the DNA TGTGCCAGCAGCTCCTCGGACAGGGTCACTGAAGCTTTCTTT. It yields the protein CASSSSDRVTEAFF.

This chain links TRBV28 with TRBJ1-1; D possibly corresponds to TRBD1 (5 bases). This CDR3 comprises 15 residues. Deletions cut 7 bases from V and 10 bases from J, with 25 bases between. Germline-derived CDR1 and CDR2 are MDHEN and SYDVKM. The CDR3 DNA reads TGTGCCAGCACTCTAGGCGGGGGGGGAGGGTGGGGAGCTTTCTTT. It yields the protein CASTLGGGGGWGAFF.

This chain connects TRBV19 to TRBJ2-6; TRBD1 matches at 9 bases. The V gene's germline CDR1 is LNHDA and CDR2 SQIVND (reference sequence). The CDR3 covers 20 residues. V was clipped by 0 bases and J by 0 bases; unmatched bases: 9. The DNA of the CDR3 is TGTGCCAGTAGTATAGATCTAGCAGGGACAGGGAGCTCTGGGGCCAACGTCCTGACTTTC. This translates into CASSIDLAGTGSSGANVLTF.

The chain links TRBV1 to TRBJ2-3; the DNA was not used to check the table's D call, TRBD1. TRBV1 is annotated as a pseudogene. The CDR3 runs to 16 residues. The DNA for the CDR3 is TGCACCAGCAGCCACCCCGGGCCAGGGGGCACAGATACGCAGTATTTT. This gives the protein CTSSHPGPGGTDTQYF.

V is TRBV27 and J is TRBJ2-7; D perhaps matches TRBD1 (6 bases). Trimming removed 4 bases at V and 1 base at J, with 14 bases between. The germline V gene encodes CDR1 MNHEY and CDR2 SMNVEV (reference sequence). The CDR3 runs 15 residues. For the CDR3, the DNA is TGTGCCAGCAGTTACCAGGGGTTCCTTTCCTACGAGCAGTACTTC. Encoded protein: CASSYQGFLSYEQYF.

The rearrangement links TRBV2 to TRBJ2-1; D may be TRBD2 (7 bases). The CDR3 totals 18 residues. V was cut by 4 bases and J by 4 bases, with 23 bases left in between. CDR1 and CDR2 (germline): SNHLY, FYNNEI. This chain's CDR3 is CASSAGGGLAASYNEQFF. The CDR3 DNA sequence: TGTGCCAGCAGTGCAGGAGGGGGGCTAGCGGCTTCTTACAATGAGCAGTTCTTC.

In this sample, this clone turned up once. This rearrangement joins TRBV9 to TRBJ2-2; the D is unclear. This CDR3 spans 14 amino acids. Deletions cut 2 bases from V and 1 base from J, with 6 bases between. The V gene's germline CDR1 is SGDLS and CDR2 YYNGEE. The CDR3, as DNA: TGTGCCAGCAGCGTTCGAGGGAACACCGGGGAGCTGTTTTTT. Its protein is CASSVRGNTGELFF.

The chain joins TRBV2 to TRBJ1-6, with no clear D. The germline V gene has CDR1 SNHLY and CDR2 FYNNEI. Trimming shortened V by 6 bases and J by 0 bases, and 9 bases separated the two germline ends. The CDR3 totals 15 residues. CDR3 loop: CASREINSYNSPLHF. As DNA, the CDR3 is TGTGCCAGCAGGGAGATAAACTCCTATAATTCACCCCTCCACTTT.

This rearrangement joins TRBV7-2 to TRBJ2-3; D perhaps matches TRBD2 (6 bases). Deletions cut 0 bases from V and 9 bases from J, with 10 bases between. The germline V gene has CDR1 SGHTA and CDR2 FQGNSA. The CDR3 is made up of 13 amino acids. The CDR3 reads CASSLAFRETQYF. The CDR3 coding sequence is TGTGCCAGCAGCTTAGCTTTTCGGGAGACGCAGTATTTT.

This chain uses TRBV21-1 with TRBJ1-5; the DNA was not used to check the table's D call, TRBD1. TRBV21-1 is designated a pseudogene. The CDR3 consists of 18 residues. CDR3 in amino acids: CASSKSFRDRGQCQPQHF. CDR3 in DNA: TGTGCCAGCAGCAAAAGTTTCCGGGACAGGGGGCAATGTCAGCCCCAGCATTTT.